What follows describes a single TCR beta chain. This entry comes from a study of blood T cell repertoires in COVID-19. As processed by the authors: Cell counts per sample came from amplifying reference gene primers. Only in-frame clones appear in the TCRdb table, and some are missing; sequencing was by immunoSEQ multiplex PCR. V and J calls plus clone size are reproduced from that table; the DNA served to infer D and trimming. The table shows about 96,000 clones, with less than 85% occurring only once. V gave up 10 bases and J gave up 7 bases, with 19 bases separating them. Germline values: CDR1 MDHEN, CDR2 SYDVKM. The CDR3 has 13 residues.

Sequenced sample: peripheral blood. This clonotype originated in a man aged 45-65 years who had recovered from COVID-19. This chain connects TRBV28 to TRBJ1-2; D gene uncertain. Written as DNA, the CDR3 is TGTGCCACCCCGGGCCCAGAGGGTCGTGGCTACACCTTC. Its protein product is CATPGPEGRGYTF.